These 17 T cell receptor beta chains came from one sample sequenced in a study of blood T cells in healthy people across ages. The use of a sample-barcoded 5' primer and a J-beta primer mix characterized a second PCR of about 7 to 12 cycles. MiXCR was run by TCRdb on the 5' RACE reads, yielding one entry per CDR3 protein. This table holds approximately 780,000 distinct CDR3 sequences, about a quarter found once. This same sample was also part of a study on T cells of mothers and their children.

Material for sequencing was blood. The receptors shown here come from a boy younger than 18 in good health.

There are a few counts of this clonotype. The chain carries TRBV7-6 and TRBJ1-6, with a tentative D call TRBD1 (5 bases). V dropped 6 bases and J dropped 12 bases, with 18 bases sitting between them. Germline values: CDR1 SGHVS, CDR2 FNYEAQ. The CDR3 is made up of 14 amino acids. In DNA form, the CDR3 reads TGTGCCAGCAGTCCAGGGCACGGGAAGCAACCCCTCCACTTT. This encodes CASSPGHGKQPLHF.

The rearrangement joins TRBV12-3 or TRBV12-4 to TRBJ1-1; D may be TRBD1 (5 bases). The CDR3 covers 14 residues. Trimming took 5 bases from V and 0 from J, leaving 10 bases between them. The CDR3: CASSVGRLNTEAFF. CDR3 coding DNA: TGTGCCAGCAGTGTGGGACGGTTGAACACTGAAGCTTTCTTT.

The rearrangement links TRBV12-3 or TRBV12-4 to TRBJ1-2; D not certain. Trimming took off 7 bases at V and 8 bases at J, with 17 bases between the two ends. The CDR3 runs to 13 residues. In DNA form, the CDR3 reads TGTGCCAGCACCTCGGTAATGGATATCGGCTACACCTTC. This sequence encodes CASTSVMDIGYTF.

The rearrangement uses TRBV4-1 and TRBJ2-5; maybe TRBD2 (5 bases). The closer fit of TRBJ2-7 to the DNA end suggests the J call may be wrong. Germline V gene lookup returns CDR1 MGHRA and CDR2 YSYEKL. CDR3 size: 15 residues. CDR3 amino acids: CASSQGPPGSYEQYF. DNA of the CDR3: TGCGCCAGCAGCCAAGGGCCCCCGGGGAGCTACGAGCAGTACTTC.

The CDR3 nucleotides are TGTGCCAGCCAGGACACATACGAGCAGTACTTC. Its protein is CASQDTYEQYF. This chain uses TRBV18 with TRBJ2-7; possibly TRBD1 for D (5 bases). V lost 8 bases to trimming and J lost 4 bases, with 9 bases between them. The germline V gene encodes CDR1 KGHSH and CDR2 LQKENI. CDR3 length equals 11 residues. Together with reference TRBV18 and TRBJ2-7, the CDR3 gives the full variable domain: NAGVMQNPRHLVRRRGQEARLRCSPMKGHSHVYWYRQLPEEGLKFMVYLQKENIIDESGMPKERFSAEFPKEGPSILRIQQVVRGDSAAYFCASQDTYEQYFGPGTRLTVT.

This chain connects TRBV5-1 to TRBJ2-4, with D perhaps matching TRBD1 or TRBD2 (6 bases each). Germline assignment: CDR1 SGHRS and CDR2 YFSETQ. Trimming took off 3 bases at V and 9 bases at J, with 13 bases between the two ends. The CDR3 runs to 13 residues. CDR3 amino acids: CASSWGLRGIQYF. Written as DNA, the CDR3 is TGCGCCAGCAGCTGGGGACTCAGGGGCATTCAGTACTTC.

The chain combines TRBV2 with TRBJ2-5, with TRBD1 as a possible D gene (6 bases). This CDR3 is 13 amino acids long. V was pared by 7 bases and J by 1 base, with 10 bases between. Germline lookup yields CDR1 SNHLY and CDR2 FYNNEI. DNA for the CDR3: TGTGCCAGCATCCGGGACACCCAAGAGACCCAGTACTTC. Protein sequence: CASIRDTQETQYF.

This clonotype was recorded a few times. The chain links TRBV2 to TRBJ2-2; 11 bases agree with TRBD1. In germline, CDR1 is SNHLY, CDR2 FYNNEI. The CDR3 runs to 16 residues. V trimming: 3 bases; J trimming: 5 bases; junction bases outside the gene matches: 5. CDR3 nucleotide sequence: TGTGCCAGCAGTGAGGACAGGGGGCGCAGGACCGGGGAGCTGTTTTTT. Its translation is CASSEDRGRRTGELFF.

This clonotype was seen a handful of times. The CDR3 is CASSEWPSGTEAFF. Written as DNA, the CDR3 is TGTGCCAGCAGTGAATGGCCATCAGGGACTGAAGCTTTCTTT. The V gene is TRBV2, the J gene TRBJ1-1; the D gene is possibly TRBD1 (5 bases). The CDR3 is 14 amino acids. Trimming cost V 2 bases and J 5 bases, with 12 bases left between them. Per the germline V gene, CDR1 is SNHLY and CDR2 is FYNNEI.

This clonotype was seen a handful of times. V gene TRBV29-1 combines with J gene TRBJ1-3; no firm D call. The CDR3 consists of 13 residues. Germline V gene data show CDR1 as SQVTM and CDR2 as ANQGSEA. The V end was cut by 6 bases, the J end by 4 bases, with 13 bases between. CDR3 in amino acids: CSVVVDSGNTIYF. CDR3 nucleotide sequence: TGCAGCGTGGTCGTTGACTCAGGAAACACCATATATTTT.

A note on this clonotype: Germline is not matched at one junction end, which may reflect a read error. The rearrangement links TRBV4-1 to TRBJ2-5, with 7 bases aligning to TRBD1. The CDR3 consists of 15 residues. Germline CDR1 and CDR2: MGHRA and YSYEKL. CDR3 loop: CASSLTRRQGESQYF. CDR3 sequence (DNA): TGCGCCAGCAGCCTAACGAGGAGACAGGGCGAGAGCCAGTACTTC.

The rearrangement uses TRBV5-6 and TRBJ2-7; D unclear. CDR3 length equals 16 residues. CDR1 and CDR2 from the germline V gene are SGHDT and YYEEEE. Trimming removed 1 base at V and 0 bases at J, with 14 bases between. CDR3: CASSLHPERASYEQYF. As DNA, the CDR3 is TGTGCCAGCAGCTTGCATCCCGAAAGGGCCTCCTACGAGCAGTACTTC.

There are a few counts of this clonotype. The V gene is TRBV29-1, the J gene TRBJ2-3, with 13 bases identical to TRBD2. Per germline, CDR1 SQVTM and CDR2 ANQGSEA. V trimming: 6 bases; J trimming: 3 bases; junction bases outside the gene matches: 12. The CDR3 totals 17 residues. The CDR3 region is CSVTGLAGISLTDTQYF. CDR3 sequence (DNA): TGCAGCGTCACGGGACTAGCGGGGATTAGTTTGACAGATACGCAGTATTTT.

The V call is TRBV6-5, the J call TRBJ2-7, with D possibly TRBD1 on 6 matching bases. This CDR3 region has 15 residues. The ends were cut back, 2 bases at V and 2 bases at J, with 13 bases in the middle. Germline-derived CDR1 and CDR2 are MNHEY and SVGAGI. Here the CDR3 DNA reads TGTGCCAGCAGTTACCGGACAGCCCTTGCCTACGAGCAGTACTTC. It yields the protein CASSYRTALAYEQYF.

This clonotype has only a few counts. The rearrangement uses TRBV2 and TRBJ2-1, with 12 nucleotides matching TRBD2. After removal of 5 bases from V and 6 bases from J, the junction contained 5 bases not matched to a gene. Germline CDR1 SNHLY, CDR2 FYNNEI. The CDR3 length is 15 residues. The CDR3 sequence is CASSPTSGGFNEQFF. CDR3 coding DNA: TGTGCCAGCAGTCCGACTAGCGGGGGATTCAATGAGCAGTTCTTC.

This clonotype was seen a few times. The chain recombines TRBV12-3 or TRBV12-4 with TRBJ1-2; D is unclear. The V end was cut by 4 bases, the J end by 6 bases, with 15 bases between. The CDR3 runs 14 residues. DNA for the CDR3: TGTGCCAGCAGTTCCGGCGGGGAGGTGGATGGCTACACCTTC. Residues: CASSSGGEVDGYTF.

This clonotype showed up just a few times. The gene calls are TRBV18 and TRBJ2-3; 10 positions agree with TRBD2. The CDR3 runs to 15 residues. Germline trimming cut 5 bases from V and 0 bases from J; bases unmatched to any gene: 2. Germline V gives CDR1 KGHSH, CDR2 LQKENI. CDR3 bases: TGTGCCAGCTCAGAACTAGCGGGGAGCACAGATACGCAGTATTTT. It translates to CASSELAGSTDTQYF.